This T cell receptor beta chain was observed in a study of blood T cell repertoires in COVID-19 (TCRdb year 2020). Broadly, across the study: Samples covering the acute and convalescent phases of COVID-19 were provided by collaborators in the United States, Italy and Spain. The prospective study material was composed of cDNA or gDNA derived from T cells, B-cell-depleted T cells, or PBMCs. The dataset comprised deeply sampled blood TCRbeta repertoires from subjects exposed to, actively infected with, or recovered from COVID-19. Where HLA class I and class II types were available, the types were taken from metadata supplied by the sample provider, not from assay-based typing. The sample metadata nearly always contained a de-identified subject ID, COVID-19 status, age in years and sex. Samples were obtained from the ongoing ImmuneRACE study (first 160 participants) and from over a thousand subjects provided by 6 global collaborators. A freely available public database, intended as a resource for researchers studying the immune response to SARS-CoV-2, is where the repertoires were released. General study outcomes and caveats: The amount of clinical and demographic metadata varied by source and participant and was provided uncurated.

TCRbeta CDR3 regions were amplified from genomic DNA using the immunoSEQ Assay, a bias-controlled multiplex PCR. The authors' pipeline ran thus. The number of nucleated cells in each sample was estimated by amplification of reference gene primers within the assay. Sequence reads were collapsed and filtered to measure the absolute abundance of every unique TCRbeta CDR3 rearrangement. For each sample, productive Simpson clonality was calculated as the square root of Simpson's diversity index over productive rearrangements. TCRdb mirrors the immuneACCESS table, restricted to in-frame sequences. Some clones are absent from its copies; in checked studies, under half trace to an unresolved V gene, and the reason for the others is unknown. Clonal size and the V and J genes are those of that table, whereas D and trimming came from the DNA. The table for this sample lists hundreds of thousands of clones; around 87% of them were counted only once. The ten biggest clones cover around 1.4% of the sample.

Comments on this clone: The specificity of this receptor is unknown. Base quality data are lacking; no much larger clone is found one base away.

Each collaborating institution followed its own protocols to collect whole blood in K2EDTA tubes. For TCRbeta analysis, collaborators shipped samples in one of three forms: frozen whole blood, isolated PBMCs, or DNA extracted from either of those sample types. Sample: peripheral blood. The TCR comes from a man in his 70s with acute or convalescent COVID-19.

CDR3 reads: CASMGRDWPGANVLTF. The DNA sequence is TGTGCCAGCATGGGCCGGGACTGGCCTGGGGCCAACGTCCTGACTTTC. The rearrangement joined TRBV2 to TRBJ2-6; TRBD2 is possibly the D segment (6 matching bases). The germline V gene yields SNHLY for CDR1 and FYNNEI for CDR2. V is reduced by 7 bases and J by 2 bases, leaving a spacing of 15 bases between them. From cysteine to phenylalanine, the CDR3 is 16 amino acids long. Left in the record is the CDR3 DNA by itself, 48 bases read in frame from the first base.